This entry lists 32 T cell receptor beta chains sequenced from one sample in a study of blood T cells in healthy people across ages. The authors ran a second PCR of about 6 to 11 cycles using a sample-barcoded 5' primer and a J-beta primer mix. TCRdb fed the 5' RACE reads into MiXCR, producing one record per CDR3 protein. The data contain 890,000 or so distinct CDR3 sequences, around 68% of them singletons. Material for sequencing was blood. These receptors were taken from a man aged 30-40 years in good health.

The gene calls are TRBV6-6 and TRBJ2-6; D unresolved. Trimming took 8 bases from V and 4 from J, leaving 9 bases between them. The CDR3 runs to 13 residues. From germline, CDR1 is MNHNY and CDR2 SVGAGI (reference sequence). CDR3 sequence: CASGAQGANVLTF. The CDR3 DNA reads TGTGCCAGCGGTGCACAGGGGGCCAACGTCCTGACTTTC.

The V gene is TRBV28, the J gene TRBJ2-7; 8 bases line up with TRBD1. The length of the CDR3 is 16 residues. The germline gives CDR1 MDHEN, CDR2 SYDVKM. The trim removed 5 bases at V and 5 bases at J, leaving 14 bases unmatched. In DNA form, the CDR3 reads TGTGCCAGCAGTGTCCCGGGACAGGTTTTGTCGCACGAGCAGTACTTC. As protein: CASSVPGQVLSHEQYF.

This clonotype was recorded a few times. This may arise from a read error, as a much more abundant clone is one base away. DNA for the CDR3: TGTGCCAGCAGCTTAAACGGGGATCTACGCACCGGGGAGCTGTTTTTT. Translated: CASSLNGDLRTGELFF. The chain employs TRBV7-3 and TRBJ2-2; the D gene is possibly TRBD2 (5 bases). Germline CDR1 SGHTA, CDR2 FQGTGA. V was shortened by 1 base and J by 4 bases, with 13 bases between the two germline ends. There are 16 residues in the CDR3.

The rearrangement joins TRBV20-1 to TRBJ1-4; D remains unclear. The CDR3 has 15 residues. Per germline, CDR1 DFQATT and CDR2 SNEGSKA (reference sequence). Trimming left V 4 bases short and J 0 bases short, with 12 bases between. CDR3 protein: CSANIRPATNEKLFF. The DNA of the CDR3 is TGCAGTGCTAATATACGGCCAGCAACTAATGAAAAACTGTTTTTT.

This chain links TRBV6-5 with TRBJ2-7; perhaps D is TRBD1 or TRBD2 (5 bases each). There are 15 residues in the CDR3. Germline V gives CDR1 MNHEY, CDR2 SVGAGI. V lost 8 bases, J lost 1 base, and 18 bases lay in between. CDR3 sequence: CASGSGASTSYEQYF. DNA of the CDR3: TGTGCCAGCGGTTCCGGGGCTTCTACTTCCTACGAGCAGTACTTC.

This clonotype was seen only once. One end of the junction varies from germline; a read error may be responsible. V gene TRBV13 combines with J gene TRBJ1-1; the D gene is possibly TRBD1 (5 bases). The CDR3 is 15 residues long. Germline CDR1 reads PRHDT; CDR2 reads FYEKMQ (reference sequence). For the CDR3, the DNA is TGTGCCAGCAGCCCAGCTCTGGGGGGGAACACTGAGGCTTTCTTT. Translating gives CASSPALGGNTEAFF. Full variable domain (missing parts from reference TRBV13 and TRBJ1-1): AAGVIQSPRHLIKEKRETATLKCYPIPRHDTVYWYQQGPGQDPQFLISFYEKMQSDKGSIPDRFSAQQFSDYHSELNMSSLELGDSALYFCASSPALGGNTEAFFGQGTRLTVV.

The chain is built from TRBV27 and TRBJ2-7, with D possibly TRBD2 on 5 matching bases. Germline CDR1 and CDR2: MNHEY and SMNVEV (reference sequence). V lost 4 bases and J 7 bases, leaving 20 bases between the germline ends. CDR3 size: 15 residues. CDR3 sequence (DNA): TGTGCCAGCAGTTCCCGGGTAGAGGGTTCTTGGGAGCAGTACTTC. It translates to CASSSRVEGSWEQYF.

V gene TRBV9 combines with J gene TRBJ2-7, with 14 bases lining up with TRBD2. Germline CDR1 and CDR2: SGDLS and YYNGEE. CDR3 length equals 15 residues. The V gene end was trimmed by 3 bases and the J gene end by 3 bases; junction bases not matched to a gene: 2. CDR3 region: CASSEGLAGDYEQYF. Written as DNA, the CDR3 is TGTGCCAGCAGCGAGGGACTAGCGGGGGACTACGAGCAGTACTTC.

V gene TRBV7-6 combines with J gene TRBJ2-7; no firm D call. This CDR3 has 15 residues. Germline V lookup: CDR1 SGHVS, CDR2 FNYEAQ. Trimming shortened V by 1 base and J by 0 bases, and 10 bases separated the two germline ends. The CDR3: CASSLGRRSSYEQYF. CDR3 coding DNA: TGTGCCAGCAGCTTAGGGAGACGGAGCTCCTACGAGCAGTACTTC.

This clonotype was counted between two and nine times. The chain combines TRBV11-3 with TRBJ2-1; 14 bases match TRBD2. The V segment lost 4 bases and the J segment 4 bases; nucleotides outside the gene matches: 9. This CDR3 contains 18 residues. Germline V gives CDR1 SGHNT, CDR2 YENEEA. The CDR3 DNA is TGTGCCAGCAGCTCGGGCAGGACTAGCGGGGGGACATACAATGAGCAGTTCTTC. Translated, it gives CASSSGRTSGGTYNEQFF.

This sequence joins TRBV6-6 and TRBJ2-7, with TRBD1 as a possible D gene (5 bases). Looked up from germline, CDR1 is MNHNY and CDR2 is SVGAGI (reference sequence). V dropped 10 bases and J dropped 2 bases, with 9 bases sitting between them. The CDR3 length is 11 residues. The DNA for the CDR3 is TGTGCCACAGGACAACCCTACGAGCAGTACTTC. Translating it yields CATGQPYEQYF.

This clonotype was observed a handful of times. The chain couples TRBV20-1 to TRBJ2-5; 12 bases agree with TRBD2. Germline V gene lookup returns CDR1 DFQATT and CDR2 SNEGSKA (reference sequence). CDR3 size: 14 residues. Trimming at V came to 6 bases and at J to 0 bases, leaving 2 bases not matched to a gene. The chain's CDR3 is CSATSGGYQETQYF. In nucleotides, the CDR3 is TGCAGTGCAACTAGCGGGGGGTACCAAGAGACCCAGTACTTC.

The V gene is TRBV12-3 or TRBV12-4, the J gene TRBJ2-5; 14 bases align to TRBD2. V shed 4 bases, J shed 11 bases, and the junction held 12 bases outside the gene matches. The CDR3 has 16 amino acids. The CDR3 coding sequence is TGTGCCAGCAGTTGCCGACCCGGGACTAGCGGGGGAAAGCAGTACTTC. Its translation: CASSCRPGTSGGKQYF.

The chain carries TRBV5-1 and TRBJ2-3, with TRBD1 as a possible D gene (7 bases). The CDR3 consists of 16 residues. From germline, CDR1 is SGHRS and CDR2 YFSETQ. Trimming left V 4 bases short and J 0 bases short, with 15 bases between. The CDR3 spells CASSKEGQLSTDTQYF. CDR3 sequence (DNA): TGCGCCAGCAGCAAGGAGGGACAGTTAAGCACAGATACGCAGTATTTT.

The CDR3 protein is CASKLGDEQFF. The CDR3 nucleotides read TGTGCCAGCAAACTAGGGGATGAGCAGTTCTTC. The chain employs TRBV12-3 or TRBV12-4 and TRBJ2-1; D possibly matches TRBD1 or TRBD2 (5 bases each). The V end lost 7 bases, the J end lost 8 bases, and 9 bases lay between the germline ends. This CDR3 region has 11 residues.

The chain links TRBV20-1 to TRBJ1-5; 12 bases align to TRBD1. In germline, CDR1 is DFQATT, CDR2 SNEGSKA (reference sequence). The CDR3 spans 15 residues. J lost 6 bases, V lost 3 bases, and 6 bases had no gene match. The CDR3 sequence: CSASKGTGGGQPQHF. The CDR3, as DNA: TGCAGTGCTAGTAAGGGGACAGGGGGCGGTCAGCCCCAGCATTTT.

This CDR3 is CASSQDREGGYTF. For the CDR3, the DNA is TGTGCCAGCAGCCAAGATAGGGAGGGTGGCTACACCTTC. The gene calls are TRBV3-1 and TRBJ1-2; no clear D. The CDR3 length is 13 residues. Trimming took 0 bases from V and 7 from J, leaving 9 bases between them. CDR1 is LGHDT, CDR2 YNNKEL, per germline (reference sequence).

DNA for the CDR3: TGTGCCAGCAGAAAAACAGGGGGCGTCGACTATGGCTACACCTTC. Residues: CASRKTGGVDYGYTF. The V call is TRBV6-5, the J call TRBJ1-2; 9 bases fit TRBD1. Trimming cost V 6 bases and J 3 bases; bases outside gene matches: 8. The CDR3 sequence is 15 residues long. Germline V gives CDR1 MNHEY, CDR2 SVGAGI.

J is TRBJ1-2 and V is TRBV7-2; possible D gene TRBD1, 6 bases. Trimming shortened V by 3 bases and J by 0 bases, and 14 bases separated the two germline ends. Germline V gives CDR1 SGHTA, CDR2 FQGNSA. The CDR3 is 16 residues long. The CDR3 loop is CASSFNRAVSNYGYTF. CDR3 DNA: TGTGCCAGCAGCTTTAACAGGGCGGTTTCTAACTATGGCTACACCTTC.

The V gene is TRBV4-3, the J gene TRBJ2-1, with 10 bases that match TRBD1. The CDR3 consists of 15 residues. Trimming cost V 3 bases and J 6 bases; bases outside gene matches: 5. Germline CDR1 and CDR2: LGHNA and YSLEER. In DNA, the CDR3 is TGCGCCAGCAGCCACCCGGGACAGGGGACCAATGAGCAGTTCTTC. It specifies CASSHPGQGTNEQFF.

This clonotype turned up a few times. The chain carries TRBV27 and TRBJ2-5, with TRBD1 as a possible D gene (5 bases). The DNA end favors TRBJ2-7, so the J call may be wrong. Germline CDR1 is MNHEY and CDR2 is SMNVEV (reference sequence). The CDR3 loop spans 13 amino acids. The CDR3 sequence is CASSPGYAYEQYF. DNA of the CDR3: TGTGCCAGCAGTCCAGGGTACGCCTACGAGCAGTACTTC.

The chain has TRBV7-2 and TRBJ1-3; D may be TRBD1 (5 bases). Germline CDR1 is SGHTA and CDR2 is FQGNSA. CDR3 length: 16 residues. The germline V and J ends were trimmed by 5 bases and 0 bases, with 14 bases remaining between them. The DNA for the CDR3 is TGTGCCAGCAGCCGGGCTGGGGGATACTCTGGAAACACCATATATTTT. Translated: CASSRAGGYSGNTIYF.

This clonotype was counted only a few times. This sequence joins TRBV27 and TRBJ2-6; D is perhaps TRBD1 (6 bases). Deletions cut 4 bases from V and 0 bases from J, with 7 bases between. The germline V gene encodes CDR1 MNHEY and CDR2 SMNVEV (reference sequence). The CDR3 is 15 amino acids. The CDR3 DNA reads TGTGCCAGCAGTTACAGGGACTCTGGGGCCAACGTCCTGACTTTC. Residues: CASSYRDSGANVLTF. The full variable domain, in which reference TRBV27 and TRBJ2-6 provide the parts outside the CDR3, is EAQVTQNPRYLITVTGKKLTVTCSQNMNHEYMSWYRQDPGLGLRQIYYSMNVEVTDKGDVPEGYKVSRKEKRNFPLILESPSPNQTSLYFCASSYRDSGANVLTFGAGSRLTVL.

The chain recombines TRBV29-1 with TRBJ2-3; D not certain. There are 11 residues in the CDR3. The ends were cut back, 7 bases at V and 2 bases at J, with 7 bases in the middle. Germline assignment: CDR1 SQVTM and CDR2 ANQGSEA. CDR3 residues: CSARSTDTQYF. The CDR3 DNA follows: TGCAGCGCTCGCTCCACAGATACGCAGTATTTT.

The chain couples TRBV7-2 to TRBJ2-3, with TRBD2 matching 13 bases. This CDR3 comprises 16 residues. Trimming took 5 bases from V and 2 from J; bases not matched to a gene: 4. The germline gives CDR1 SGHTA, CDR2 FQGNSA. CDR3 residues: CASSRTSGGITDTQYF. The CDR3 DNA reads TGTGCCAGCAGCCGGACTAGCGGGGGTATCACAGATACGCAGTATTTT.

The chain recombines TRBV18 with TRBJ1-5; D ambiguous. This CDR3 region has 13 residues. Germline V gene lookup returns CDR1 KGHSH and CDR2 LQKENI. V was clipped by 3 bases and J by 7 bases, with 10 bases between them. Written as DNA, the CDR3 is TGTGCCAGCTCACCGGGGTTTCTACAGCCCCAGCATTTT. Translation: CASSPGFLQPQHF.

This chain joins TRBV29-1 and TRBJ1-1, with TRBD1 matching 9 bases. Trimming at V came to 4 bases and at J to 4 bases, leaving 7 bases not matched to a gene. The CDR3 is 14 amino acids. CDR1 and CDR2 from the germline V gene are SQVTM and ANQGSEA. The CDR3 reads CSVGTGGLVTEAFF. CDR3 sequence (DNA): TGCAGCGTTGGTACAGGGGGCCTGGTCACTGAAGCTTTCTTT.

The chain couples TRBV7-6 to TRBJ2-7; weak D call: TRBD2 (7 bases). Trimming removed 1 base at V and 0 bases at J, with 13 bases between. Germline CDR1 is SGHVS and CDR2 is FNYEAQ. The CDR3 has 16 amino acids. CDR3 protein: CASSLGGGGTSYEQYF. The CDR3, as DNA: TGTGCCAGCAGCTTAGGGGGAGGGGGGACCTCCTACGAGCAGTACTTC.

V is TRBV4-3 and J is TRBJ1-2; unclear D gene. Germline CDR1 LGHNA, CDR2 YSLEER. Trimming took off 0 bases at V and 8 bases at J, with 13 bases between the two ends. The CDR3 contains 14 residues. CDR3 in amino acids: CASSQDRATGGYTF. Written as DNA, the CDR3 is TGCGCCAGCAGCCAAGATCGCGCTACGGGGGGCTACACCTTC.

This clonotype has only one observation. The rearrangement links TRBV7-2 to TRBJ2-7, with unresolved D. V lost 5 bases, J lost 5 bases, and 19 bases lay in between. The CDR3 loop spans 15 amino acids. CDR1 SGHTA and CDR2 FQGNSA come from the germline V gene. DNA for the CDR3: TGTGCCAGCAGCCTAACTCTCATCGCCCAGAACGAGCAGTACTTC. It yields the protein CASSLTLIAQNEQYF.

The chain carries TRBV12-3 or TRBV12-4 and TRBJ2-5, with a weak D call TRBD1 (6 bases). The CDR3 sequence is 13 residues long. The V end lost 6 bases, the J end lost 4 bases, and 12 bases lay between the germline ends. CDR3 protein: CASSPPTGETQYF. In nucleotides, the CDR3 is TGTGCCAGCAGCCCTCCGACAGGAGAGACCCAGTACTTC.

V is TRBV9 and J is TRBJ2-5, with D possibly matching TRBD1 (6 bases). The end of the DNA fits TRBJ2-4 better, so the J call may be wrong. Germline V gene lookup returns CDR1 SGDLS and CDR2 YYNGEE. The CDR3 loop spans 15 amino acids. CDR3: CASSVGQGAKNIQYF. Written as DNA, the CDR3 is TGTGCCAGCAGCGTAGGCCAGGGGGCCAAAAACATTCAGTACTTC.